The 24 T cell receptor beta chains in this list originate from one sample, sequenced in a study of shared clonotypes between healthy human individuals. The method was immunoSEQ multiplex PCR; TCRdb's version includes in-frame clones alone and lacks a portion of them. Among around 95,000 clones listed, 65% to 70% were seen once. The sequenced sample was memory CD8+ T cells sorted from blood. Subset described: CD45RO+ cells pooled with CCR7-negative TemRA cells. The receptors were gathered from a man aged 25 to 45 in good health.

This clone was seen only a few times. V gene TRBV28 combines with J gene TRBJ2-7, with no clear D. There are 12 residues in the CDR3. Germline V gene data show CDR1 as MDHEN and CDR2 as SYDVKM. V lost 6 bases to trimming and J lost 2 bases, with 8 bases between them. The CDR3 here is CASSHITYEQYF. In nucleotides, the CDR3 is TGTGCCAGCAGCCACATCACCTACGAGCAGTACTTC.

This sequence joins TRBV29-1 and TRBJ2-3; 7 bases agree with TRBD2. CDR3 length: 13 residues. V lost 8 bases and J lost 0; bases outside the gene matches: 5. In germline, CDR1 is SQVTM, CDR2 ANQGSEA. In DNA, the CDR3 is TGCAGCTTGGGAGGGACTAGCACAGATACGCAGTATTTT. As protein: CSLGGTSTDTQYF.

The table lists this clone with a count of one. Here the CDR3 DNA reads TGTGCCAGCAGTTTGACAGGGGGAACAGATACGCAGTATTTT. Its protein product is CASSLTGGTDTQYF. The gene calls are TRBV28 and TRBJ2-3, with TRBD1 identical over 9 bases. The CDR3 totals 14 residues. Germline V gene data show CDR1 as MDHEN and CDR2 as SYDVKM. The V segment lost 3 bases and the J segment 3 bases; nucleotides outside the gene matches: 1.

This clone was seen a handful of times. This chain joins TRBV18 and TRBJ2-2; D is unclear. CDR3 length: 15 residues. Germline V gene data show CDR1 as KGHSH and CDR2 as LQKENI. V lost 6 bases to trimming and J lost 6 bases, with 17 bases between them. CDR3 nucleotides: TGTGCCAGCTCCGCCGGACCCAAACCCCCCGGGGAGCTGTTTTTT. Translation gives CASSAGPKPPGELFF. Drawing the rest from reference TRBV18 and TRBJ2-2, the complete variable domain is NAGVMQNPRHLVRRRGQEARLRCSPMKGHSHVYWYRQLPEEGLKFMVYLQKENIIDESGMPKERFSAEFPKEGPSILRIQQVVRGDSAAYFCASSAGPKPPGELFFGEGSRLTVL.

The rearrangement uses TRBV6-1 and TRBJ2-7, with 10 nucleotides matching TRBD1. This CDR3 is built from 17 residues. Germline CDR1 and CDR2: MNHNS and SASEGT. J lost 2 bases, V lost 1 base, and 8 bases had no gene match. In DNA, the CDR3 is TGTGCCAGCAGTGAAGTGGGCGCCGGGACAGGGGCCTACGAGCAGTACTTC. Protein: CASSEVGAGTGAYEQYF.

The CDR3 is CASSWDGSSGYTF. The CDR3 bases are TGTGCCAGCAGCTGGGACGGATCTTCTGGCTACACCTTC. The chain joins TRBV5-5 to TRBJ1-2; D might be TRBD1 (5 bases). The V end lost 3 bases, the J end lost 7 bases, and 13 bases lay between the germline ends. The CDR3 spans 13 residues. Germline CDR1 and CDR2: SGHKS and YYEKEE (reference sequence).

The chain joins TRBV28 to TRBJ1-4; possible D gene TRBD1, 6 bases. Germline-derived CDR1 and CDR2 are MDHEN and SYDVKM. V lost 7 bases, J lost 5 bases, and 14 bases lay in between. CDR3 length: 14 amino acids. CDR3: CASMRQVPNEKLFF. CDR3 nucleotides: TGTGCCAGCATGAGACAGGTCCCAAATGAAAAACTGTTTTTT.

This rearrangement joins TRBV15 to TRBJ2-7; D remains unclear. Between the trimmed V and J ends, which lost 0 bases and 4 bases, there was a span of 10 bases. CDR1 LNHNV and CDR2 YYDKDF come from the germline V gene (reference sequence). The CDR3 runs to 14 residues. The DNA of the CDR3 is TGTGCCACCAGCAGAGATCAAGAGTCGTACGAGCAGTACTTC. This translates into CATSRDQESYEQYF.

This chain connects TRBV2 to TRBJ2-7; D unresolved. Germline V gene sequence: CDR1 SNHLY, CDR2 FYNNEI. Trimming cost V 0 bases and J 2 bases, with 11 bases left between them. This CDR3 has 15 residues. The DNA for the CDR3 is TGTGCCAGCAGTGAAGCGCACCCGTTTACCTACGAGCAGTACTTC. Amino acids: CASSEAHPFTYEQYF.

This clone has a handful of counts. This rearrangement joins TRBV11-2 to TRBJ1-2; D gene unclear. Germline CDR1 SGHAT, CDR2 FQNNGV. CDR3 length: 12 amino acids. V dropped 5 bases and J dropped 0 bases, with 4 bases sitting between them. This chain's CDR3 is CASSLSNYGYTF. For the CDR3, the DNA is TGTGCCAGCAGCCTATCTAACTATGGCTACACCTTC.

The chain employs TRBV5-1 and TRBJ1-1, with D possibly TRBD1 on 5 matching bases. This CDR3 has 16 amino acids. The ends were cut back, 1 base at V and 6 bases at J, with 19 bases in the middle. The germline V gene has CDR1 SGHRS and CDR2 YFSETQ. The DNA of the CDR3 is TGCGCCAGCAGCTTGTGGGGGGTCTCCGGTTTAGCTGAAGCTTTCTTT. Residues: CASSLWGVSGLAEAFF.

In DNA form, the CDR3 reads TGTGCCAGCAGTTCCACAAAACAGGTGAAAGAGACCCAGTACTTC. It encodes CASSSTKQVKETQYF. V usage is TRBV27 and J usage is TRBJ2-5, with a tentative D call TRBD1 (5 bases). V lost 4 bases, J lost 3 bases, and 15 bases lay in between. Germline V lookup: CDR1 MNHEY, CDR2 SMNVEV (reference sequence). This CDR3 is built from 15 residues.

The table lists this clone with a few counts. The chain links TRBV27 to TRBJ1-5; a possible D gene is TRBD1 (6 bases). Trimming left V 1 base short and J 5 bases short, with 9 bases between. CDR1 MNHEY and CDR2 SMNVEV come from the germline V gene (reference sequence). The CDR3 contains 14 residues. The CDR3, as DNA: TGTGCCAGCAGTTTATTGGGGGCCCATCAGCCCCAGCATTTT. It codes for CASSLLGAHQPQHF.

This rearrangement joins TRBV7-9 to TRBJ2-7; D is unclear. Germline V gene sequence: CDR1 SEHNR, CDR2 FQNEAQ (reference sequence). The CDR3 is made up of 14 amino acids. Trimming left V 7 bases short and J 4 bases short, with 17 bases between. CDR3 residues: CASNQAPARYEQYF. The DNA of the CDR3 is TGTGCCAGCAATCAGGCGCCGGCACGATACGAGCAGTACTTC.

The V and J genes are TRBV11-2 and TRBJ2-3; unclear D gene. The CDR3 consists of 16 residues. The germline V gene encodes CDR1 SGHAT and CDR2 FQNNGV. V gave up 5 bases and J gave up 2 bases, with 17 bases separating them. The CDR3 loop is CASSPNSPAFTDTQYF. The DNA of the CDR3 is TGTGCCAGCAGCCCAAACAGTCCTGCATTCACAGATACGCAGTATTTT. Combining the CDR3 with reference TRBV11-2 and TRBJ2-3 gives the whole variable domain EAGVAQSPRYKIIEKRQSVAFWCNPISGHATLYWYQQILGQGPKLLIQFQNNGVVDDSQLPKDRFSAERLKGVDSTLKIQPAKLEDSAVYLCASSPNSPAFTDTQYFGPGTRLTVL.

In regard to this clone: At one end the junction does not follow the germline gene, possibly because of a read error. This rearrangement joins TRBV30 to TRBJ2-5; no reliable D call. CDR3 size: 14 residues. From germline, CDR1 is GTSNPN and CDR2 SVGIG (reference sequence). In DNA form, the CDR3 reads TGTGCCTGGAGTGTATCAATATTTAGTGTAATCTTGAACTTC. Translating it yields CAWSVSIFSVILNF.

The V and J genes are TRBV7-8 and TRBJ1-4, with D perhaps TRBD1 (6 bases). The CDR3 runs 13 residues. V was pared by 8 bases and J by 8 bases, with 15 bases between. Per the germline V gene, CDR1 is SGHVS and CDR2 is FQNEAQ. As DNA, the CDR3 is TGTGCCAGCTCGGGGGCCCTTAGGGAAAAACTGTTTTTT. It specifies CASSGALREKLFF.

The chain joins TRBV2 to TRBJ2-3; 8 bases map to TRBD1. The CDR3 consists of 15 residues. J was trimmed by 0 bases and V by 5 bases; bases with no gene match: 4. In germline, CDR1 is SNHLY, CDR2 FYNNEI. The CDR3 spells CASSLYRGSTDTQYF. CDR3 DNA sequence: TGTGCCAGCAGTTTATACAGGGGGAGCACAGATACGCAGTATTTT.

The chain couples TRBV7-9 to TRBJ2-7, with 8 bases matching TRBD1. Germline lookup yields CDR1 SEHNR and CDR2 FQNEAQ (reference sequence). This CDR3 contains 17 residues. V was clipped by 4 bases and J by 5 bases; unmatched bases: 16. The CDR3 loop is CASSSEGVQGARDEQYF. The CDR3 nucleotides are TGTGCCAGCAGCTCAGAAGGAGTTCAGGGGGCGAGGGACGAGCAGTACTTC.

The chain links TRBV29-1 to TRBJ2-5; 7 bases align to TRBD1. V dropped 4 bases and J dropped 4; count of bases not matched to a gene: 3. Germline CDR1 SQVTM, CDR2 ANQGSEA. The CDR3 has 12 residues. CDR3 amino acids: CSVGPGGETQYF. The DNA for the CDR3 is TGCAGCGTTGGGCCAGGGGGAGAGACCCAGTACTTC.

The chain is built from TRBV6-5 and TRBJ2-7; D is unclear. The CDR3 loop spans 15 amino acids. Per germline, CDR1 MNHEY and CDR2 SVGAGI. Between the trimmed V and J ends, which lost 6 bases and 2 bases, there was a span of 17 bases. CDR3 protein: CASSPGYGEAYEQYF. CDR3 bases: TGTGCCAGCAGCCCTGGATATGGTGAGGCCTACGAGCAGTACTTC.

The CDR3 spells CASSDVWQVEGYEQYF. The CDR3 region has the DNA TGTGCCAGCAGTGATGTTTGGCAGGTGGAGGGCTACGAGCAGTACTTC. The V and J genes are TRBV6-1 and TRBJ2-7; D perhaps matches TRBD2 (6 bases). Trimming cost V 3 bases and J 3 bases, with 18 bases left between them. Per the germline V gene, CDR1 is MNHNS and CDR2 is SASEGT. The CDR3 is 16 residues long.

The chain is built from TRBV2 and TRBJ2-7, with 7 bases that match TRBD1. The CDR3 is 17 amino acids. CDR1 and CDR2 (germline): SNHLY, FYNNEI. V lost 3 bases, J lost 0 bases, and 11 bases stayed unmatched. CDR3 nucleotide sequence: TGTGCCAGCAGTGACGGCAGGGGGTATCTTCCCTCCTACGAGCAGTACTTC. It translates to CASSDGRGYLPSYEQYF.

This chain uses TRBV2 with TRBJ2-2; D gene uncertain. Trimming left V 8 bases short and J 1 base short, with 8 bases between. The CDR3 covers 13 residues. Germline CDR1 SNHLY, CDR2 FYNNEI. The CDR3 loop is CASLPGNTGELFF. Written as DNA, the CDR3 is TGTGCCAGCCTTCCGGGGAACACCGGGGAGCTGTTTTTT.